This entry is about one T cell receptor beta chain. At least ten counts were recorded for this clonotype. What this receptor recognizes is not known. Base qualities are not provided; no much larger clone lies one nucleotide away. This entry comes from a study of CD8 T cells in ankylosing spondylitis (dated by TCRdb to about 2017). With regard to the full study: T cell receptor beta repertoires were profiled in healthy donors and ankylosing spondylitis patients so that disease-linked TCR variants could be found. The full study cohort comprised 25 ankylosing spondylitis patients and some 110 healthy donors. Samples of peripheral blood were taken, and for ankylosing spondylitis patients, synovial fluid was collected as well.

Sequencing used an Illumina HiSeq 2500. Quantitative 5'-RACE with molecular barcodes was used to prepare TCR beta libraries. On the authors' methods: A new computational method, built on a probabilistic model of VDJ rearrangement, was used to identify disease-linked TCR variants. The public sequencing data were trimmed at Q25 with fastp and processed into clonotypes with MiXCR by TCRdb, which kept only in-frame beta chains. Each entry is one CDR3 protein sequence, shown with its most common DNA and genes. TCRdb's processing, not the authors' own work, is the source of the V and J calls. The sample includes about 840,000 distinct CDR3 sequences, with 10% to 15% observed a single time. Of the sample, approximately 0.46% is held by the ten largest clones. Overall results and qualifications from the work: Some of the motif variants had been reported before in the synovial fluid and blood of reactive arthritis patients, a finding that suggests common disease-initiation mechanisms. In peripheral blood, the disease-linked clones were found at relatively low frequencies and had a CD8+ phenotype. The disease-linked clones were reported as significantly enriched in matched synovial fluid samples from ankylosing spondylitis patients. A TCR beta motif made up of eight highly homologous amino acid variants appeared to be characteristic of blood from ankylosing spondylitis patients.

The clonotype originates from a male donor with ankylosing spondylitis. The specimen was blood, either unsorted or a sorted T cell fraction (not recorded which).

Read as DNA, the sequence is TGTGCCATCAGTGACAAGGGTAGTAGGGGAGAAGAGCAGTTCTTC. It specifies CAISDKGSRGEEQFF. The chain is encoded by TRBV10-3 joined to TRBJ2-1; the D gene is possibly TRBD1 or TRBD2, with 5 bases matching each. Sequences ENHRY (CDR1) and SYGVKD (CDR2) are obtained from the germline V gene. Measured from the cysteine to the phenylalanine, the CDR3 is 15 residues long. The entry retains the CDR3 DNA only, 45 bases that are in frame from base 1. The V end loses 3 bases and the J end loses 10 bases, and a stretch of 19 bases separates them.